This note documents a single TCR beta chain sequence. This entry belongs to a study of blood T cell repertoires in COVID-19. Across the study: COVID-19 samples collected from the United States, Italy and Spain covered acute and convalescent phases.

Measured with immunoSEQ multiplex PCR; TCRdb has only the in-frame clones, and not every one. The data contain about 56,000 clones, nearly 90% of them singletons. A Seattle source enrolled patients during active infection and followed them longitudinally. Trimming cost V 6 bases and J 4 bases; bases outside gene matches: 6. In germline, CDR1 is SGHVS, CDR2 FNYEAQ. The CDR3 spans 15 residues. Sequenced: peripheral blood. This receptor was identified in an older woman with COVID-19, enrolled during active disease. The rearrangement links TRBV7-6 to TRBJ2-2; 9 bases agree with TRBD2. For the CDR3, the DNA is TGTGCCAGCAGATCACGCGGGGGGGCCACCGGGGAGCTGTTTTTT. Its protein is CASRSRGGATGELFF.